These 23 T cell receptor beta chains were sequenced from one sample in a study of cytomegalovirus exposure and HLA in healthy donors. PCR was performed using 60 Vbeta and 13 Jbeta primers. TCRdb's table, derived via immunoSEQ multiplex PCR, lists solely in-frame clones and lacks some. This sample has 150,000 to 200,000 clones; around two thirds occur once, and the top ten carry roughly 2.9%. Material: PBMCs. The receptor set was obtained from a man aged 35-49 years in good health and CMV-seronegative.

The V call is TRBV6-5, the J call TRBJ1-4, with a possible D match to TRBD1 (5 bases). V lost 7 bases, J lost 8 bases, and 20 bases lay in between. There are 15 residues in the CDR3. CDR1 MNHEY and CDR2 SVGAGI come from the germline V gene. CDR3 sequence reads: CASTAWRQGLEKLFF. The CDR3 DNA follows: TGTGCCAGCACTGCGTGGAGGCAGGGACTCGAAAAACTGTTTTTT.

This clone was picked up a small number of times. The chain employs TRBV19 and TRBJ2-2; TRBD2 matches 9 bases. This CDR3 region has 16 residues. J gave up 2 bases and V 3 bases, and 4 bases lay outside the gene matches. Germline assignment: CDR1 LNHDA and CDR2 SQIVND (reference sequence). The CDR3, as DNA: TGTGCCAGTAGTATTTGGCTAGCGGGAAACACCGGGGAGCTGTTTTTT. It specifies CASSIWLAGNTGELFF. The whole variable domain, filled in from reference TRBV19 and TRBJ2-2, reads DGGITQSPKYLFRKEGQNVTLSCEQNLNHDAMYWYRQDPGQGLRLIYYSQIVNDFQKGDIAEGYSVSREKKESFPLTVTSAQKNPTAFYLCASSIWLAGNTGELFFGEGSRLTVL.

The chain recombines TRBV5-4 with TRBJ1-2; 9 bases match TRBD1. The V gene end was trimmed by 4 bases and the J gene end by 0 bases; junction bases not matched to a gene: 13. The V gene's germline CDR1 is SGHNT and CDR2 YYREEE (reference sequence). This CDR3 has 18 residues. The CDR3 spells CASSPAGDRGKSNYGYTF. DNA for the CDR3: TGTGCCAGCAGCCCGGCAGGCGACAGGGGGAAATCTAACTATGGCTACACCTTC.

J is TRBJ2-3 and V is TRBV29-1; D might be TRBD1 (5 bases). Germline CDR1 and CDR2: SQVTM and ANQGSEA. CDR3 size: 15 residues. Trimming removed 6 bases from V and 0 bases from J, with 16 bases in between. The CDR3 protein is CSVHRDSASTDTQYF. CDR3 nucleotide sequence: TGCAGCGTCCACAGAGACAGCGCTAGCACAGATACGCAGTATTTT.

The chain uses TRBV6-6 and TRBJ2-7, with 9 bases aligning to TRBD1. Germline V gives CDR1 MNHNY, CDR2 SVGAGI (reference sequence). V shed 6 bases and J 6 bases; nucleotides not matched to a gene: 9. The CDR3 runs to 14 residues. DNA for the CDR3: TGTGCCAGCAGCCAGGGACAGGGCCCCGGCGAGCAGTACTTC. This gives the protein CASSQGQGPGEQYF.

The chain joins TRBV7-2 to TRBJ2-5; the match to TRBD1 covers 7 bases. With the DNA end fitting TRBJ2-7 better, the J assignment may be wrong. This CDR3 has 14 residues. Germline V lookup: CDR1 SGHTA, CDR2 FQGNSA. CDR3 in amino acids: CASTYRGGSYEQYF. CDR3 in DNA: TGTGCCAGCACTTACAGGGGTGGCTCCTACGAGCAGTACTTC.

In this sample, this clone turned up once. The rearrangement links TRBV11-2 to TRBJ2-7, with a weak D call TRBD1 (6 bases). Per the germline V gene, CDR1 is SGHAT and CDR2 is FQNNGV. V was clipped by 4 bases and J by 0 bases, with 7 bases between them. There are 13 residues in the CDR3. As DNA, the CDR3 is TGTGCCAGCAGCTGGGACAACTCCTACGAGCAGTACTTC. It encodes CASSWDNSYEQYF.

The J gene is TRBJ2-5, the V gene TRBV6-5; D ambiguous. The CDR3 runs 16 residues. CDR1 is MNHEY, CDR2 SVGAGI, per germline. The ends were cut back, 0 bases at V and 7 bases at J, with 18 bases in the middle. CDR3 sequence (DNA): TGTGCCAGCAGTTACTCGAGTACCCCCCTTATCCCGACCCAGTACTTC. Residues: CASSYSSTPLIPTQYF.

The chain links TRBV10-3 to TRBJ1-2; 9 bases are a match to TRBD1. Germline CDR1 reads ENHRY; CDR2 reads SYGVKD. The CDR3 is made up of 16 amino acids. V shed 2 bases and J 7 bases; nucleotides not matched to a gene: 11. Here the CDR3 DNA reads TGTGCCATCAGTGAGCCAGAGGAGACAGGGGGTTCTGGCTACACCTTC. Protein sequence: CAISEPEETGGSGYTF.

The V call is TRBV5-6, the J call TRBJ1-6, with D tentatively TRBD1 (6 bases). V lost 7 bases and J lost 5, with 19 bases in between. Germline V gene lookup returns CDR1 SGHDT and CDR2 YYEEEE. This CDR3 region has 16 residues. The CDR3 nucleotides read TGTGCCAGCTTTTTCCTCAGGACAGATAATAATTCACCCCTCCACTTT. It translates to CASFFLRTDNNSPLHF.

A few counts support this clone. The rearrangement uses TRBV30 and TRBJ2-5; 10 bases are a match to TRBD2. The CDR3 runs to 16 residues. The J segment lost 1 base and the V segment lost 0 bases, leaving 5 bases of the junction unmatched. Germline V gene lookup returns CDR1 GTSNPN and CDR2 SVGIG (reference sequence). The CDR3 DNA is TGTGCCTGGAGTGTACCGTCTAGCGGGGGCCAAGAGACCCAGTACTTC. Its translation is CAWSVPSSGGQETQYF.

This chain joins TRBV18 and TRBJ2-3; D may be TRBD1 (7 bases). The CDR3 has 15 residues. The germline CDR1 and CDR2 sequences are KGHSH and LQKENI. Trimming cost V 3 bases and J 2 bases, with 12 bases left between them. The CDR3 region is CASSPQGGFTDTQYF. The CDR3, as DNA: TGTGCCAGCTCACCTCAGGGGGGTTTCACAGATACGCAGTATTTT.

The chain links TRBV30 to TRBJ2-7; 8 bases are a match to TRBD1. The trim removed 5 bases at V and 0 bases at J, leaving 3 bases unmatched. This CDR3 is 13 amino acids long. CDR1 GTSNPN and CDR2 SVGIG come from the germline V gene (reference sequence). Here the CDR3 DNA reads TGTGCCTGGGGACAGGGCTACTCCTACGAGCAGTACTTC. This encodes CAWGQGYSYEQYF.

The chain employs TRBV11-3 and TRBJ2-3, with 7 positions matching TRBD2. Germline assignment: CDR1 SGHNT and CDR2 YENEEA. The trim removed 3 bases at V and 0 bases at J, leaving 3 bases unmatched. This CDR3 comprises 15 residues. The CDR3 coding sequence is TGTGCCAGCAGCTTGGGGACTACCAGCACAGATACGCAGTATTTT. This encodes CASSLGTTSTDTQYF.

This rearrangement joins TRBV13 to TRBJ1-1, with D possibly TRBD1 on 6 matching bases. Per the germline V gene, CDR1 is PRHDT and CDR2 is FYEKMQ (reference sequence). V was trimmed by 0 bases and J by 3 bases, leaving 8 bases between them. The length of the CDR3 is 14 residues. CDR3 sequence (DNA): TGTGCCAGCAGCTTAGGGGGGGCCGACACTGAAGCTTTCTTT. This translates into CASSLGGADTEAFF.

This clone was detected only a few times. The V gene is TRBV23-1, the J gene TRBJ2-3; 11 bases match TRBD1. TRBV23-1 is flagged as an ORF with uncertain function. The CDR3 runs 15 residues. V was clipped by 7 bases and J by 5 bases; unmatched bases: 8. The CDR3 coding sequence is TGCGCCAGCACTTTAGGACAGGGGGCCGGAGATACGCAGTATTTT. It specifies CASTLGQGAGDTQYF.

The sample holds a few counts of this clone. CDR3 in DNA: TGTGCCAGTAGTACCCCAGGGGGCGAGAAGGGAGATACGCAGTATTTT. The encoded protein is CASSTPGGEKGDTQYF. The V gene is TRBV19, the J gene TRBJ2-3; 8 bases align to TRBD1. The ends lost 4 bases at V and 5 bases at J; junction bases unmatched: 11. Germline-derived CDR1 and CDR2 are LNHDA and SQIVND (reference sequence). The length of the CDR3 is 16 residues.

This clone was seen more than once but under ten times. The CDR3 reads CASSQEGQGARGYTF. CDR3 nucleotide sequence: TGTGCCAGCAGCCAGGAGGGCCAGGGGGCGCGGGGCTACACCTTC. This chain joins TRBV5-6 and TRBJ1-2; 8 positions match TRBD1. Germline CDR1 is SGHDT and CDR2 is YYEEEE. The V segment lost 4 bases and the J segment 8 bases; nucleotides outside the gene matches: 13. This CDR3 contains 15 residues.

The chain uses TRBV29-1 and TRBJ2-7; 10 positions agree with TRBD1. The CDR3 length is 13 residues. V was clipped by 4 bases and J by 2 bases; unmatched bases: 2. CDR1 and CDR2 (germline): SQVTM, ANQGSEA. CDR3 residues: CSVGGQGTYEQYF. The CDR3 DNA reads as TGCAGCGTTGGGGGACAGGGGACCTACGAGCAGTACTTC.

This clone was observed a handful of times. The V and J genes are TRBV2 and TRBJ2-1; perhaps TRBD1 as D (8 bases). The V and J ends lost 5 bases and 7 bases respectively, with 18 bases between them. Germline V gives CDR1 SNHLY, CDR2 FYNNEI. CDR3 length: 15 residues. CDR3 nucleotides: TGTGCCAGCAGTCCCACAGGGGGGGTCTGGAATGAGCAGTTCTTC. Residues: CASSPTGGVWNEQFF.

J is TRBJ2-7 and V is TRBV12-5; 7 bases line up with TRBD1. V gave up 5 bases and J gave up 3 bases; unmatched junction bases: 10. CDR3 length equals 15 residues. CDR1 is LGHNT, CDR2 FRNRAP, per germline. In DNA, the CDR3 is TGTGCTAGTGGTCGAACAGGGGATGGAGTCTACGAGCAGTACTTC. Amino acid sequence: CASGRTGDGVYEQYF.

The chain carries TRBV5-6 and TRBJ2-1, with TRBD1 as a possible D gene (5 bases). V shed 0 bases and J shed 7 bases, with 14 bases lying between them. CDR1 is SGHDT and CDR2 is YYEEEE in the germline V gene. This CDR3 contains 15 residues. The CDR3 is CASSLGQGGWNEQFF. CDR3 DNA sequence: TGTGCCAGCAGCTTGGGTCAGGGTGGTTGGAATGAGCAGTTCTTC.

J is TRBJ2-1 and V is TRBV18; D not certain. The CDR3 runs to 10 residues. In germline, CDR1 is KGHSH, CDR2 LQKENI. Trimming removed 7 bases at V and 8 bases at J, with 6 bases between. The CDR3 protein is CASYPDEQFF. For the CDR3, the DNA is TGTGCCAGCTATCCCGATGAGCAGTTCTTC.